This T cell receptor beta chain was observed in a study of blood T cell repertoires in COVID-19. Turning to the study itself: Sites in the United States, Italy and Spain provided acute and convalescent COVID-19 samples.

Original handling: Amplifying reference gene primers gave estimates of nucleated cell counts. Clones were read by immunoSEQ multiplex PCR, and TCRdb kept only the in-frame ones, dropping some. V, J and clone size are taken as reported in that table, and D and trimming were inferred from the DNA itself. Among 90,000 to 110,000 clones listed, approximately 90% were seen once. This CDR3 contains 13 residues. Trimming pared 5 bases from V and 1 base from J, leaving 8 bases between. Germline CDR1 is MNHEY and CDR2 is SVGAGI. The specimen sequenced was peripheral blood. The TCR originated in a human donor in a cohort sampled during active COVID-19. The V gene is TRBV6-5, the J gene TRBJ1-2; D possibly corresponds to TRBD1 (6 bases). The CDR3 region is CASSRTVNYGYTF. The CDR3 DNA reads TGTGCCAGCAGTCGGACAGTTAACTATGGCTACACCTTC.